What follows is one T cell receptor (beta chain) and its context. Its antigen is not known. Trimming took off 5 bases at V and 4 bases at J, with 8 bases between the two ends. This CDR3 region has 12 residues. CDR1 is LNHDA, CDR2 SQIVND, per germline (reference sequence). Repertoires were generated with immunoSEQ multiplex PCR, while TCRdb's copy carries only in-frame clones and drops some. The sample holds about 140,000 clones, more than 85% seen once. These data are taken from a study of T cell responses to AZD1222 COVID-19 vaccine. Study results and caveats: Nearly half of the spike-specific TCRs reportedly recognize variant regions that carry no mutations. Only a handful of AZD1222 recipients, several in all, had baseline seropositivity.

Sequenced material: peripheral blood, taken on day 0 of MenACWY control vaccination. The V call is TRBV19, the J call TRBJ1-2; tentative D call: TRBD1 (5 bases). This TCR came from an adult in good health. CDR3 residues: CASSWQGYGYTF. In DNA form, the CDR3 reads TGTGCCAGTAGTTGGCAGGGCTATGGCTACACCTTC.